The sequence of this T cell receptor (beta chain) was determined in a study of T-cell reconstitution after alpha-beta-depleted transplantation in children. Study-wide points: T-cell counts and diversity were attributed mostly to newly produced T cells one year after transplant. As was reported, about two months after transplant, alpha-beta T cells came from several hundred expanded graft clones. Some patients' high day-60 TCRbeta diversity was attributed to recipient cells surviving conditioning.

A TCRbeta library incorporating unique molecular identifiers was prepared. MiXCR was run by TCRdb on the PCR reads, yielding one entry per CDR3 protein. The sample holds 500,000 or so distinct CDR3 sequences; about an eighth are singletons and the top ten take 12% to 15%. Germline V CDR1 and CDR2: SGHTA, FQGNSA. V lost 5 bases and J 5 bases, leaving 19 bases between the germline ends. The CDR3 runs 16 residues. The table lists this clonotype with a few counts. Its antigen is undetermined. This receptor was identified in a female patient aged 2-15 years who had a stem cell transplant for aplastic anemia, so the T cells may come from the graft donor. The input for sequencing was PBMCs, mostly from graft donor cells, taken 180 days after TCRalphabeta/CD19-depleted stem cell transplant. This chain links TRBV7-2 with TRBJ1-5, with D possibly matching TRBD1 (6 bases). The CDR3 region is CASSPYTQGGDQPQHF. CDR3 sequence (DNA): TGTGCCAGCAGCCCTTATACACAGGGAGGGGATCAGCCCCAGCATTTT.